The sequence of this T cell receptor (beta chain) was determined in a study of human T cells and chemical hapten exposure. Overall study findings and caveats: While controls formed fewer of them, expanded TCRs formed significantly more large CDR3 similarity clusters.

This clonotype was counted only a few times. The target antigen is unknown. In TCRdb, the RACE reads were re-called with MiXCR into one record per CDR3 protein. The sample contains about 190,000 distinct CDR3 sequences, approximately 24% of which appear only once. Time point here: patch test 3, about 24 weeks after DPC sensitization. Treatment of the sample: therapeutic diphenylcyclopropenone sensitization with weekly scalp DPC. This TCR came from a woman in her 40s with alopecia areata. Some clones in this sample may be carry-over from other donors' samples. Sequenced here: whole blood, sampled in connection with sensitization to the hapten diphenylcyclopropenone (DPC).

The CDR3 sequence: CASSEELYNEQFF. DNA of the CDR3: TGTGCCAGCAGTGAAGAACTCTACAATGAGCAGTTCTTC. The gene calls are TRBV6-1 and TRBJ2-1; no clear D. CDR1 MNHNS and CDR2 SASEGT come from the germline V gene. V was trimmed by 1 base and J by 3 bases, leaving 4 bases between them. The CDR3 covers 13 residues.